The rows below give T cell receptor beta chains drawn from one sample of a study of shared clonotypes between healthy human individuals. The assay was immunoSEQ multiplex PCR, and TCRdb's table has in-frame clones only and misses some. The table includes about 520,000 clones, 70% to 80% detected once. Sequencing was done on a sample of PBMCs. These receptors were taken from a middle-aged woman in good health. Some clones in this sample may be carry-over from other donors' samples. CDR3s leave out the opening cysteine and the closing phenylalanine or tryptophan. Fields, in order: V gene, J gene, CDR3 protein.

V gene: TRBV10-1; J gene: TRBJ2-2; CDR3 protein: ASSESVGGAGHTGELF
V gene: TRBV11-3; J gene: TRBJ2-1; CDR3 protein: ASSLGWDFNEQF
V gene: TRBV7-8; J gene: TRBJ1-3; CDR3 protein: ASSSRVSSGNTIY
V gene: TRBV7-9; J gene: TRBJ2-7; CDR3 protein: ASSLAGTYEQY
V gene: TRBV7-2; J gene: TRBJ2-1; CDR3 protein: ASSLARDHNEQF
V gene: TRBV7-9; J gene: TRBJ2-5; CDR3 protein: ASSRGQGETQY
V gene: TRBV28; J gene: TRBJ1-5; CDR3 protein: AIRGYSNQPQH
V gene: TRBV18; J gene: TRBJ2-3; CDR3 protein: ASSQGDRQDTDTQY
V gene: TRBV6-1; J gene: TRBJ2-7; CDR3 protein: ASRPGQGKHEQY
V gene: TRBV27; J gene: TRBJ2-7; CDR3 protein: ASSWGQSYEQY
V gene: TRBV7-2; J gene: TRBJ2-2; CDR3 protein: ASSLAVLGGTNTGELF
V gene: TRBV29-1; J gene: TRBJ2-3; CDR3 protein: SVASGGTDTQY
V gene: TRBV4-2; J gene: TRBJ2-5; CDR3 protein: ASSQDGGGAFATQY
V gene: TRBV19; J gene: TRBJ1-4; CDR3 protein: ASSSPWEKLF
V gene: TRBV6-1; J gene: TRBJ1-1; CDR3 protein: ASMVTVNTEAF
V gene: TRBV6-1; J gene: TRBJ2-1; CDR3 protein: ASLIGDRQYNEQF
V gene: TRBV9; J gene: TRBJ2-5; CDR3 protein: ASSGGTGVLETQY
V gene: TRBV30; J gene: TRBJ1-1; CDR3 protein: AWSWGAAEAF
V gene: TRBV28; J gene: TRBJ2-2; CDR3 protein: ASRTGLNTGELF
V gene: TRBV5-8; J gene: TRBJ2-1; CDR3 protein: ASSPGTSGSLSYNEQF
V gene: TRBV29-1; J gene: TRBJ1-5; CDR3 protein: SVSEGTGTPQH
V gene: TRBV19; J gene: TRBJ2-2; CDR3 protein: ASSTPTAPNTGELF
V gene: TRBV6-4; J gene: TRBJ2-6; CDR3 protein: ASAAGAAGANVLT
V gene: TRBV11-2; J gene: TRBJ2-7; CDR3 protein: ASSLDTSGSYEQY
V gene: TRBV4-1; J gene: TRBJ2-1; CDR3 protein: ASRKGLAVYNEQF
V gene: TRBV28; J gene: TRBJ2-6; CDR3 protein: ASSSPLANVLT
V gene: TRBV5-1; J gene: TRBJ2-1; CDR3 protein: ASSETGTSNEQF
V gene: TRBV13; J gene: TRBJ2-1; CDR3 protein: ASSLFLGTGGVGEQF
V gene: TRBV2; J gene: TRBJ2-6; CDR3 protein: ASSAGTGTSGANVLT
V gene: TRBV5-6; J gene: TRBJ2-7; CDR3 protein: ASSAPYPQGYEQY
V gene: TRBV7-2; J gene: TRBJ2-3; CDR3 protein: ASSPLAGVPFDTQY
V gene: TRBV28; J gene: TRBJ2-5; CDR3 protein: ASTNEVLGQTQY
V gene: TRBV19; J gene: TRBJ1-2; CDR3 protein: ASRTVYGYT
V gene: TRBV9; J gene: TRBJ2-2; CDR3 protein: ASSPAGTSRTGELF
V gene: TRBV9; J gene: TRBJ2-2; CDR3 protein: ASSVRDSYTGELF